This TCR beta chain was identified during a study of PD-L1 blockade in urothelial cancer. Study context: About 85% of the roughly 29 patients comprised males who had bladder-origin urothelial cancer.

TCRdb keeps only in-frame clones here, not all; method: immunoSEQ multiplex PCR. Among roughly 62,000 clones listed, roughly four fifths were seen once. This clone was counted only a few times. Other DNA variants within this sample encode the same CDR3. Germline values: CDR1 MGHRA, CDR2 YSYEKL. Unmatched junction bases numbered 2, after V lost 4 bases and J lost 1 base. The CDR3 consists of 15 residues. Sequencing used PBMCs, obtained around atezolizumab (anti-PD-L1) treatment. The receptor's source is a man between 70 and 80 years old with urothelial cancer. V gene TRBV4-1 combines with J gene TRBJ2-2; 8 bases are shared with TRBD1. CDR3 amino acids: CASSLTGVNTGELFF. The DNA for the CDR3 is TGCGCCAGCAGCCTGACAGGGGTGAACACCGGGGAGCTGTTTTTT.